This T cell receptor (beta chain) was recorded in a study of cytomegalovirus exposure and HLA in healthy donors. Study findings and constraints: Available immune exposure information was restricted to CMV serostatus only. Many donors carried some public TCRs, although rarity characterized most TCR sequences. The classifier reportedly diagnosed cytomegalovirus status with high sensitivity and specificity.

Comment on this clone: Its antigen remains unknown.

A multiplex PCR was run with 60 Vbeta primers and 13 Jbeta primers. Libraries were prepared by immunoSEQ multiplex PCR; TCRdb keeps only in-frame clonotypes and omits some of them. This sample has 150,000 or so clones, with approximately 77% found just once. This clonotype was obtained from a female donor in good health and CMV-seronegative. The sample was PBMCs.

The CDR3 coding sequence is TGTGCCATCAGTGAGGTGTGGCGAGGGGGGGACAATGAGCAGTTCTTC. This gives the protein CAISEVWRGGDNEQFF. V gene TRBV10-3 combines with J gene TRBJ2-1; maybe TRBD2 (7 bases). The ends were cut back, 2 bases at V and 5 bases at J, with 16 bases in the middle. CDR1 ENHRY and CDR2 SYGVKD come from the germline V gene. The CDR3 spans 16 residues.